This T cell receptor beta chain came from a study of regulatory T cells in long-lasting Graves disease. Study conclusions and caveats: The study examined only peripheral blood, not thyroid tissue. Less diverse TCR repertoires were seen in persistent Graves' patients than in newly diagnosed ones.

Details on this clonotype: Antigen: not known.

The authors built TCR beta libraries using iRepertoire HTBI primers and Arm-PCR of CDR3 regions. TCRdb re-derived calls from the multiplex PCR reads in MiXCR, one entry per CDR3 protein. The table has 350,000 to 550,000 distinct CDR3 sequences, 15% seen once; the top ten hold over 15%. Time point noted: newly diagnosed GD, antithyroid drugs for less than 3 months. After RNA was extracted from PBMCs, the TCR library was made from it. CDR1 and CDR2 from the germline V gene are MGHRA and YSYEKL. The V and J ends lost 4 bases and 6 bases, in that order; junction bases with no gene match: 12. The CDR3 extends over 16 amino acids. The sample was also linked to a second study, of T cells in Graves' hyperthyroidism and ophthalmopathy. That paper states: HTBI primers were the set used in a first-round RT-PCR of the TCR CDR3.

The chain links TRBV4-1 to TRBJ1-1; the match to TRBD1 covers 9 bases. The sample here was peripheral blood mononuclear cells (PBMCs), taken at new diagnosis, from a patient treated with antithyroid drugs. The receptor was derived from a woman in her 30s with Graves disease. CDR3 loop: CASSPRGTGLDPEAFF. The DNA for the CDR3 is TGCGCCAGCAGCCCCCGGGGGACAGGGTTAGATCCTGAAGCTTTCTTT.